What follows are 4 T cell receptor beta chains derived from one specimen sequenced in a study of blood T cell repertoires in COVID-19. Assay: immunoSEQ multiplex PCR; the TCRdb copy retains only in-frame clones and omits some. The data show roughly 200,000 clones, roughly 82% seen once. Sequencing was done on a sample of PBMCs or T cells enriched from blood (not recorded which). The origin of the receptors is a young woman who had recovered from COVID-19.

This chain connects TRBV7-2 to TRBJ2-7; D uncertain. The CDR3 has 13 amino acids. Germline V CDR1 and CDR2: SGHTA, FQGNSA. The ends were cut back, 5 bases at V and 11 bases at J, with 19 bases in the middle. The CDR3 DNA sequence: TGTGCCAGCAGCCCCTTTAACCACGGAGAGGAGTACTTC. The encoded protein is CASSPFNHGEEYF.

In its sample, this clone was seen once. The CDR3 coding sequence is TGTGCCAGCAGCCCGACTGTTAACCCCTACGAGCAGTACTTC. Its translation: CASSPTVNPYEQYF. The gene calls are TRBV25-1 and TRBJ2-7, with D hard to call. The germline V gene encodes CDR1 MGHDK and CDR2 SYGVNS. Trimming took 6 bases from V and 2 from J, leaving 14 bases between them. There are 14 residues in the CDR3.

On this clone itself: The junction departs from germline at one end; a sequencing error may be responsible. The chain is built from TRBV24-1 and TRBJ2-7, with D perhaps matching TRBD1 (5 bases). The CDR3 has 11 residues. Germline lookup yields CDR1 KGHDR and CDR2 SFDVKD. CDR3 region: CATSYRGPQDF. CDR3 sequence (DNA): TGTGCCACCAGTTATAGGGGCCCGCAGGATTTC.

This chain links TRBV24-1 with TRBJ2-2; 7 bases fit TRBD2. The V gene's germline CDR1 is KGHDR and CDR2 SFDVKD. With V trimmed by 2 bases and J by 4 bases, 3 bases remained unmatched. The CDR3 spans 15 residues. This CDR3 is CATSDSGRGTGELFF. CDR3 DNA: TGTGCCACCAGTGATTCAGGGAGGGGCACCGGGGAGCTGTTTTTT.